Many counts were recorded for the clone carrying this T cell receptor (beta chain). Its antigen is as yet unknown. The CDR3 sequence is 17 residues long. CDR1 MNHNS and CDR2 SASEGT come from the germline V gene. Trimming stripped 0 bases from V and 2 bases from J, with 15 bases between. This record belongs to a study of early T cells in non-severe SARS-CoV-2 infection. Overall study context: Bulk RNA taken from unsorted whole blood was sequenced, leaving chains unpaired.

Molecules of cDNA were individually given unique molecular identifiers that were attached to them. Each CDR3 protein gets one entry after TCRdb re-called the 5' RACE reads with MiXCR. The sample lists approximately 110,000 distinct CDR3 sequences, approximately 15% occurring once. Study-wide results and caveats: VDJdb matching favored anti-spike CD8 responses, missing private and CD4 specificities.

The sequenced sample was whole blood. The clonotype comes from an adult who was a healthcare worker with PCR-confirmed SARS-CoV-2 infection or an uninfected control (not recorded which). The rearrangement uses TRBV6-1 and TRBJ2-3; the D gene could be TRBD1 or TRBD2 (5 bases each). CDR3 protein: CASSEAGPSIPTDTQYF. The CDR3 DNA reads as TGTGCCAGCAGTGAAGCGGGACCCAGTATCCCCACAGATACGCAGTATTTT.